This T cell receptor beta chain was captured by sequencing in a study of identical twins. TCRdb re-derived calls from the 5' RACE reads in MiXCR, one entry per CDR3 protein. The sample lists some 240,000 distinct CDR3 sequences; about 10% were seen once. Germline V gives CDR1 KGHDR, CDR2 SFDVKD. V trimming: 7 bases; J trimming: 7 bases; junction bases outside the gene matches: 9. This CDR3 has 14 amino acids. This clonotype showed up many times. The sequencing input was memory T cells sorted from blood. This receptor was identified in a man aged 50-60 years in good health. The V gene is TRBV24-1, the J gene TRBJ2-1; 7 bases fit TRBD2. Here the CDR3 DNA reads TGTGCCACCAGGGGCGGGAGTTCTACAAATGAGCAGTTCTTC. The encoded protein is CATRGGSSTNEQFF.